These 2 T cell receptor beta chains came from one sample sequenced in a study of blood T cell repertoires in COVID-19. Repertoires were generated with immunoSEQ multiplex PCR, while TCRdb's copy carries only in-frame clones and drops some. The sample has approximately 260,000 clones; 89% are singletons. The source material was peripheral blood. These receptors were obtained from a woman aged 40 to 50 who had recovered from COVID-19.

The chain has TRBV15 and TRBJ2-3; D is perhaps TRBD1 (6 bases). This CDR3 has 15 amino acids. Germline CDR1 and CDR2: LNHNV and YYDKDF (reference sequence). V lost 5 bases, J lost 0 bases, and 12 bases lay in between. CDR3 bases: TGTGCCACCAGCGGTGGGACAACCAGCACAGATACGCAGTATTTT. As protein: CATSGGTTSTDTQYF.

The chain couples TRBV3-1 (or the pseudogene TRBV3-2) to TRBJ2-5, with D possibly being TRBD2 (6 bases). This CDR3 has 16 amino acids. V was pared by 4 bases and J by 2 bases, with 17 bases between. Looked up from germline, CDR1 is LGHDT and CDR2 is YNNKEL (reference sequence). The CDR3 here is CASSPLGRAGQETQYF. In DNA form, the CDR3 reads TGTGCCAGCAGCCCTTTGGGCAGGGCGGGACAAGAGACCCAGTACTTC.